Shown below are 20 T cell receptor beta chains from a single sample sequenced in a study of blood T cell repertoires in COVID-19 (dated by TCRdb to between 2020 and 2021). The library was obtained by the immunoSEQ multiplex PCR assay. Not all clones reach the TCRdb copy of this immuneACCESS table, which keeps in-frame sequences only. Checked studies attribute under half of the gap to unresolved V genes and leave the rest unexplained. The sample table records under 350,000 clones; about 87% of these occur just once. The top ten hold 1% to 1.5% of the sample. The sample consisted of peripheral blood. Receptor source: a man in his 70s with acute or convalescent COVID-19.

CDR3 coding DNA: TGTGCCAGCCTCAGGCGGTCGGGGCGGGGCGGGGAGCTGTTTTTT. It codes for CASLRRSGRGGELFF. The chain combines TRBV28 with TRBJ2-2; D might be TRBD2 (6 bases). Trimming stripped 8 bases from V and 7 bases from J, with 20 bases between. Germline V gene data show CDR1 as MDHEN and CDR2 as SYDVKM. This CDR3 region has 15 residues. The whole variable domain, filled in from reference TRBV28 and TRBJ2-2, reads DVKVTQSSRYLVKRTGEKVFLECVQDMDHENMFWYRQDPGLGLRLIYFSYDVKMKEKGDIPEGYSVSREKKERFSLILESASTNQTSMYLCASLRRSGRGGELFFGEGSRLTVL.

This chain joins TRBV7-2 and TRBJ1-4, with 7 bases that match TRBD1. Unmatched junction bases numbered 9, after V lost 3 bases and J lost 8 bases. Per the germline V gene, CDR1 is SGHTA and CDR2 is FQGNSA. The CDR3 extends over 15 amino acids. The CDR3 is CASSFRGTVGEKLFF. The CDR3 coding sequence is TGTGCCAGCAGCTTTCGGGGGACAGTAGGGGAAAAACTGTTTTTT.

This clone was seen a single time. This chain uses TRBV19 with TRBJ1-5; no firm D call. The CDR3 contains 16 residues. From germline, CDR1 is LNHDA and CDR2 SQIVND (reference sequence). Trimming took off 1 base at V and 2 bases at J, with 12 bases between the two ends. CDR3 coding DNA: TGTGCCAGTAGTATAGCGTGGAGGGCAGGCAATCAGCCCCAGCATTTT. Residues: CASSIAWRAGNQPQHF.

The gene calls are TRBV3-1 (or the pseudogene TRBV3-2) and TRBJ1-1; D not certain. This CDR3 spans 11 amino acids. Per germline, CDR1 LGHDT and CDR2 YNNKEL (reference sequence). Trimming left V 5 bases short and J 3 bases short, with 4 bases between. The CDR3 coding sequence is TGTGCCAGCAGCTCTTACACTGAAGCTTTCTTT. It translates to CASSSYTEAFF.

The chain has TRBV6-2 or TRBV6-3 and TRBJ2-7; TRBD2 matches at 11 bases. V shed 5 bases, J shed 0 bases, and the junction held 3 bases outside the gene matches. This CDR3 has 15 residues. Germline CDR1 MNHEY, CDR2 SVGEGT. CDR3 sequence (DNA): TGTGCCAGCAGTACTAGCGGGAGAGGCTCCTACGAGCAGTACTTC. It yields the protein CASSTSGRGSYEQYF.

V gene TRBV24-1 combines with J gene TRBJ2-3; 8 bases are a match to TRBD2. The trim removed 3 bases at V and 8 bases at J, leaving 12 bases unmatched. This CDR3 spans 16 amino acids. Germline V gene sequence: CDR1 KGHDR, CDR2 SFDVKD. The CDR3, as DNA: TGTGCCACCAGTGATGCGGTAGCGGGGAGTGGCGGTACGCAGTATTTT. Protein product: CATSDAVAGSGGTQYF.

The chain uses TRBV5-6 and TRBJ2-7; a possible D gene is TRBD2 (5 bases). CDR1 SGHDT and CDR2 YYEEEE come from the germline V gene. This CDR3 spans 13 amino acids. V was pared by 1 base and J by 3 bases, with 8 bases between. DNA of the CDR3: TGTGCCAGCAGCTTGCGCGAGGGCTACGAGCAGTACTTC. Amino acids: CASSLREGYEQYF.

V and J are TRBV18 and TRBJ2-5; 7 nucleotides align to TRBD2. The CDR3 totals 16 residues. The junction had 8 bases not matched to a gene; V was cut back by 2 bases and J by 2 bases. Germline V lookup: CDR1 KGHSH, CDR2 LQKENI. As DNA, the CDR3 is TGTGCCAGCTCACCAAGAACGGGAGGTGGTCAAGAGACCCAGTACTTC. It translates to CASSPRTGGGQETQYF. Drawing the rest from reference TRBV18 and TRBJ2-5, the complete variable domain is NAGVMQNPRHLVRRRGQEARLRCSPMKGHSHVYWYRQLPEEGLKFMVYLQKENIIDESGMPKERFSAEFPKEGPSILRIQQVVRGDSAAYFCASSPRTGGGQETQYFGPGTRLLVL.

The rearrangement uses TRBV4-3 and TRBJ2-1; 8 bases are a match to TRBD2. V gave up 1 base and J gave up 9 bases; unmatched junction bases: 8. The V gene's germline CDR1 is LGHNA and CDR2 YSLEER. This CDR3 is 15 amino acids long. The CDR3 nucleotides are TGCGCCAGCAGCCAAGCGCGGACTAGCCTTGGTGAGCAGTTCTTC. Its protein product is CASSQARTSLGEQFF.

This chain connects TRBV28 to TRBJ2-1; perhaps TRBD1 as D (5 bases). The CDR3 is made up of 12 amino acids. Trimming took 3 bases from V and 5 from J, leaving 5 bases between them. The germline V gene has CDR1 MDHEN and CDR2 SYDVKM. CDR3 sequence: CASSFRDNEQFF. The CDR3 DNA sequence: TGTGCCAGCAGTTTCAGGGACAATGAGCAGTTCTTC.

The chain uses TRBV7-2 and TRBJ2-4, with D perhaps matching TRBD2 (5 bases). Germline CDR1 is SGHTA and CDR2 is FQGNSA. V was trimmed by 4 bases and J by 4 bases, leaving 8 bases between them. The CDR3 contains 13 residues. CDR3 in DNA: TGTGCCAGCAGCTCCCGGGAAAAAAACATTCAGTACTTC. Translating it yields CASSSREKNIQYF.

The chain recombines TRBV27 with TRBJ2-7, with TRBD1 matching 9 bases. Germline lookup yields CDR1 MNHEY and CDR2 SMNVEV (reference sequence). This CDR3 has 15 residues. With 0 bases clipped from V and 2 bases from J, the junction kept 2 bases outside the gene matches. CDR3 nucleotide sequence: TGTGCCAGCAGTTTATCGAGGGACAGGGCCTACGAGCAGTACTTC. This codes for CASSLSRDRAYEQYF.

The chain is built from TRBV28 and TRBJ2-5; 7 positions match TRBD2. Germline V gene lookup returns CDR1 MDHEN and CDR2 SYDVKM. Trimming took 5 bases from V and 4 from J; bases not matched to a gene: 13. CDR3 size: 16 residues. The CDR3 DNA reads TGTGCCAGCAGTCTCTACGGGACTAACGTTAGAGAGACCCAGTACTTC. Its protein is CASSLYGTNVRETQYF.

The V and J genes are TRBV7-3 and TRBJ2-2; no clear D. Germline-derived CDR1 and CDR2 are SGHTA and FQGTGA. The CDR3 sequence is 14 residues long. Trimming removed 5 bases from V and 4 bases from J, with 11 bases in between. In nucleotides, the CDR3 is TGTGCCAGCAGCGCGGCTAGTAGCACCGGGGAGCTGTTTTTT. This translates into CASSAASSTGELFF.

This rearrangement joins TRBV19 to TRBJ2-7; tentative D call: TRBD1 (6 bases). V was pared by 10 bases and J by 3 bases, with 10 bases between. The CDR3 consists of 11 residues. In germline, CDR1 is LNHDA, CDR2 SQIVND (reference sequence). The CDR3 sequence is CATGQYYEQYF. The CDR3 DNA reads as TGTGCCACCGGACAGTACTACGAGCAGTACTTC. The full variable domain, rest sourced from reference TRBV19 and TRBJ2-7, is DGGITQSPKYLFRKEGQNVTLSCEQNLNHDAMYWYRQDPGQGLRLIYYSQIVNDFQKGDIAEGYSVSREKKESFPLTVTSAQKNPTAFYLCATGQYYEQYFGPGTRLTVT.

Comments on this clone: The germline gene is not matched at one end of the junction; a read error may be the cause. This chain uses TRBV6-2 or TRBV6-3 with TRBJ1-3; D is possibly TRBD1 (5 bases). The CDR3 loop spans 15 amino acids. CDR1 MNHEY and CDR2 SVGEGT come from the germline V gene. The CDR3: CASSHPPGTGNTIYF. CDR3 DNA: TGTGCCAGCAGCCATCCACCAGGGACTGGGAACACCATATATTTT.

Comment on this clone: Other nucleotide sequences from this sample produce the same CDR3. The chain has TRBV5-1 and TRBJ1-6; 7 bases map to TRBD1. The CDR3 runs to 14 residues. After removal of 3 bases from V and 7 bases from J, the junction contained 4 bases not matched to a gene. CDR1 and CDR2 from the germline V gene are SGHRS and YFSETQ. CDR3 in DNA: TGCGCCAGCAGCTGGGGGACAGAAAATTCACCCCTCCACTTT. Amino acid sequence: CASSWGTENSPLHF.

This CDR3 is CASSQGLAGRYGELFF. The CDR3 DNA reads as TGCGCCAGCAGCCAAGGTCTCGCGGGGCGGTACGGGGAGCTGTTTTTT. The chain combines TRBV4-3 with TRBJ2-2; tentative D call: TRBD2 (6 bases). Trimming pared 1 base from V and 7 bases from J, leaving 16 bases between. Germline V lookup: CDR1 LGHNA, CDR2 YSLEER. The CDR3 covers 16 residues.

DNA for the CDR3: TGTGCCAGCAGCCGGGGGACAGGGGCAGATACGCAGTATTTT. Translating gives CASSRGTGADTQYF. V usage is TRBV5-5 and J usage is TRBJ2-3; 10 bases are shared with TRBD1. V lost 4 bases, J lost 4 bases, and 3 bases stayed unmatched. CDR3 size: 14 residues. Germline V CDR1 and CDR2: SGHKS, YYEKEE (reference sequence).

This clone appeared once. The genes are TRBV6-6 and TRBJ2-3; 9 positions agree with TRBD1. The length of the CDR3 is 15 residues. With V trimmed by 8 bases and J by 2 bases, 8 bases remained unmatched. Per the germline V gene, CDR1 is MNHNY and CDR2 is SVGAGI (reference sequence). The CDR3 sequence: CASGGGTGPTDTQYF. Written as DNA, the CDR3 is TGTGCCAGCGGGGGGGGGACAGGGCCCACAGATACGCAGTATTTT.